These 16 T cell receptor beta chains were sequenced from one sample in a study of CD4 T cells in relation to SARS-CoV-2 and coronaviruses. Here immunoSEQ multiplex PCR was the method, and the copy in TCRdb shows in-frame clones only, minus some. The table includes 18,000 or so clones, around 73% detected once. Which antigens these TCRs recognize remains unknown. Unexposed donor CD4+ T cells date from about 2011-2019, before the COVID-19 pandemic. After about 10 days of culture, CD4+ T cells were isolated. The sequencing input was CD4+ T cells from PBMCs, cultured in vitro. The receptors were gathered from a human donor in good health.

This chain's CDR3 is CASSEMRQGAANYGYTF. CDR3 DNA sequence: TGTGCCAGCAGTGAAATGAGACAGGGCGCGGCTAACTATGGCTACACCTTC. The chain joins TRBV2 to TRBJ1-2, with TRBD1 matching over 7 bases. Trimming took 2 bases from V and 0 from J; bases not matched to a gene: 9. The CDR3 length is 17 residues. Germline V gene lookup returns CDR1 SNHLY and CDR2 FYNNEI. The variable domain in full, completed from reference TRBV2 and TRBJ1-2, reads EPEVTQTPSHQVTQMGQEVILRCVPISNHLYFYWYRQILGQKVEFLVSFYNNEISEKSEIFDDQFSVERPDGSNFTLKIRSTKLEDSAMYFCASSEMRQGAANYGYTFGSGTRLTVV.

CDR3 sequence (DNA): TGTGCCAGCAGCGGGGGACAGAGCACAGATACGCAGTATTTT. Its protein is CASSGGQSTDTQYF. V gene TRBV7-3 combines with J gene TRBJ2-3; TRBD1 matches at 7 bases. The V gene end was trimmed by 5 bases and the J gene end by 0 bases; junction bases not matched to a gene: 2. This CDR3 comprises 14 residues. Per the germline V gene, CDR1 is SGHTA and CDR2 is FQGTGA.

This chain uses TRBV5-4 with TRBJ2-3; 9 nucleotides agree with TRBD2. V was pared by 7 bases and J by 2 bases, with 11 bases of the junction left unmatched. CDR3 length: 16 residues. Per the germline V gene, CDR1 is SGHNT and CDR2 is YYREEE (reference sequence). CDR3 coding DNA: TGTGCCAGCTGTTCTTGGGCGGGAGGGATCACAGATACGCAGTATTTT. Amino acid sequence: CASCSWAGGITDTQYF.

The chain joins TRBV6-5 to TRBJ1-6, with D tentatively TRBD1 (5 bases). Germline CDR1 is MNHEY and CDR2 is SVGAGI. CDR3 length: 13 amino acids. Trimming left V 6 bases short and J 6 bases short, with 9 bases between. The CDR3 loop is CASRGLGNSPLHF. DNA for the CDR3: TGTGCCAGCAGGGGGCTTGGTAATTCACCCCTCCACTTT.

The chain is built from TRBV11-2 and TRBJ2-1, with D possibly being TRBD2 (6 bases). The CDR3 spans 11 residues. Germline-derived CDR1 and CDR2 are SGHAT and FQNNGV. Trimming cost V 5 bases and J 12 bases, with 11 bases left between them. The CDR3 sequence is CASSLRTTQFF. The CDR3 coding sequence is TGTGCCAGCAGCCTAAGGACTACGCAGTTCTTC.

The chain recombines TRBV5-4 with TRBJ1-1; 8 bases map to TRBD1. The V gene end was trimmed by 10 bases and the J gene end by 5 bases; junction bases not matched to a gene: 13. The CDR3 sequence is 14 residues long. From germline, CDR1 is SGHNT and CDR2 YYREEE (reference sequence). CDR3 in amino acids: CACAVQGVGTEAFF. The DNA of the CDR3 is TGTGCCTGCGCGGTACAGGGGGTCGGGACTGAAGCTTTCTTT.

The chain employs TRBV19 and TRBJ2-3, with a weak D call TRBD2 (5 bases). Per germline, CDR1 LNHDA and CDR2 SQIVND (reference sequence). The CDR3 sequence is 16 residues long. V was pared by 0 bases and J by 0 bases, with 10 bases between. In DNA form, the CDR3 reads TGTGCCAGTAGTATAGATTTTGCGGGTAGCACAGATACGCAGTATTTT. Its protein is CASSIDFAGSTDTQYF.

The rearrangement joins TRBV15 to TRBJ2-7; 8 nucleotides agree with TRBD1. In germline, CDR1 is LNHNV, CDR2 YYDKDF (reference sequence). CDR3 size: 13 residues. Unmatched junction bases numbered 8, after V lost 9 bases and J lost 4 bases. CDR3 sequence (DNA): TGTGCCACGGGGCAGGGGGCTGGTTACGAGCAGTACTTC. Translating it yields CATGQGAGYEQYF.

CDR3 sequence: CASSFYRGNTYEQYF. DNA for the CDR3: TGTGCCAGCAGCTTCTACAGGGGGAACACCTACGAGCAGTACTTC. The chain employs TRBV12-1 and TRBJ2-7; TRBD1 is the table's D call, not checked against the DNA. TRBV12-1 is termed a pseudogene. The CDR3 covers 15 residues.

This clone is medium-sized (0.01 to 0.1%) in the sample. The gene calls are TRBV15 and TRBJ1-6; a weak D match, TRBD1 (6 bases). CDR1 and CDR2 from the germline V gene are LNHNV and YYDKDF (reference sequence). Trimming cost V 7 bases and J 5 bases, with 15 bases left between them. This CDR3 spans 15 amino acids. In nucleotides, the CDR3 is TGTGCCACCACGCGGACAGCCGAGAATAATTCACCCCTCCACTTT. This gives the protein CATTRTAENNSPLHF.

V gene TRBV28 combines with J gene TRBJ2-1; TRBD1 aligns across 9 bases. Germline assignment: CDR1 MDHEN and CDR2 SYDVKM. Germline trimming cut 2 bases from V and 4 bases from J; bases unmatched to any gene: 15. The CDR3 has 19 amino acids. CDR3 loop: CASSLILGQGASNYNEQFF. In nucleotides, the CDR3 is TGTGCCAGCAGTTTAATCCTGGGACAGGGCGCCTCCAATTACAATGAGCAGTTCTTC.

The chain recombines TRBV30 with TRBJ2-3; 7 bases match TRBD2. Germline-derived CDR1 and CDR2 are GTSNPN and SVGIG (reference sequence). The CDR3 is 14 amino acids. The junction had 6 bases not matched to a gene; V was cut back by 0 bases and J by 6 bases. The CDR3 DNA is TGTGCCTGGAGTGTAAGCGGGATCTTTGATACGCAGTATTTT. It encodes CAWSVSGIFDTQYF. The full variable domain, its missing parts supplied by reference TRBV30 and TRBJ2-3, is SQTIHQWPATLVQPVGSPLSLECTVEGTSNPNLYWYRQAAGRGLQLLFYSVGIGQISSEVPQNLSASRPQDRQFILSSKKLLLSDSGFYLCAWSVSGIFDTQYFGPGTRLTVL.

This clone turned up a few times. V usage is TRBV5-6 and J usage is TRBJ2-1; 9 nucleotides line up with TRBD2. J was trimmed by 2 bases and V by 3 bases; bases with no gene match: 6. The CDR3 extends over 16 amino acids. Germline assignment: CDR1 SGHDT and CDR2 YYEEEE. DNA for the CDR3: TGTGCCAGCAGCTGGGGACTAGCTGGAACCTACAATGAGCAGTTCTTC. Its protein is CASSWGLAGTYNEQFF.

This clone was picked up a small number of times. The J gene is TRBJ2-2, the V gene TRBV10-1; no firm D call. The CDR3 spans 14 residues. V shed 6 bases and J shed 1 base, with 9 bases lying between them. CDR1 and CDR2 (germline): WNHNN, SYGVQD (reference sequence). CDR3 residues: CASRAQKNTGELFF. The DNA of the CDR3 is TGCGCCAGCAGAGCCCAGAAGAACACCGGGGAGCTGTTTTTT.

The chain recombines TRBV18 with TRBJ2-1, with 9 nucleotides matching TRBD2. The CDR3 extends over 17 amino acids. V lost 0 bases, J lost 4 bases, and 7 bases stayed unmatched. Germline values: CDR1 KGHSH, CDR2 LQKENI. The DNA of the CDR3 is TGTGCCAGCTCACCACCGTTAGCGGGAGCGGCTTACAATGAGCAGTTCTTC. Translation: CASSPPLAGAAYNEQFF. Full variable domain (remainder filled in from reference TRBV18 and TRBJ2-1): NAGVMQNPRHLVRRRGQEARLRCSPMKGHSHVYWYRQLPEEGLKFMVYLQKENIIDESGMPKERFSAEFPKEGPSILRIQQVVRGDSAAYFCASSPPLAGAAYNEQFFGPGTRLTVL.

Here the CDR3 DNA reads TGTGCCAGCAGCTTACTAGCGGGAGATGAGCAGTTCTTC. It specifies CASSLLAGDEQFF. This rearrangement joins TRBV5-4 to TRBJ2-1; TRBD2 matches 11 bases. The CDR3 has 13 amino acids. Trimming cost V 2 bases and J 8 bases; bases outside gene matches: 0. Germline CDR1 and CDR2: SGHNT and YYREEE (reference sequence).